Given below is one T cell receptor beta chain in context. The data derive from a study of blood T cell repertoires in COVID-19. Study in general: From T cells, B-cell-depleted T cells, or PBMCs came the material, which was cDNA or gDNA.

The Seattle patients joined while their infection was active and were tracked longitudinally afterward. As originally analysed: Estimated nucleated cell counts came from reference gene primer amplification. Clones were sequenced by immunoSEQ multiplex PCR, and TCRdb holds only the in-frame ones, with some missing. That table is the source of V, J and clone size, and D and trimming were worked out from the DNA. The table records 350,000 to 450,000 clones, 87% of them present only once. The sequence derives from a woman aged 60-75 years with COVID-19, enrolled during active disease. The sample comprised peripheral blood.

CDR3 in amino acids: CSVETGTSSYEQYF. The CDR3 nucleotides are TGCAGCGTTGAGACAGGCACAAGCTCCTACGAGCAGTACTTC. The chain employs TRBV29-1 and TRBJ2-7; a weak D match, TRBD1 (6 bases). The CDR3 consists of 14 residues. The V and J ends lost 3 bases and 0 bases respectively, with 12 bases between them. Germline loops: CDR1 SQVTM, CDR2 ANQGSEA.